This TCR beta chain was identified during a study of radiotherapy plus CTLA-4 blockade in lung cancer. About the research overall: For 15% to 20% of patients, objective responses occurred, and around 31% had disease control. General study findings and limits: Reports state that early shifts in blood T cell clones, with interferon-beta, best predicted response.

A note on this clone: Antigen specificity is unknown.

J was trimmed by 3 bases and V by 7 bases; bases with no gene match: 2. This CDR3 is built from 14 residues. Germline V gives CDR1 MDHEN, CDR2 SYDVKM. The study gave focal radiation plus ipilimumab CTLA-4 blockade to patients with chemo-refractory metastatic non-small-cell lung cancer. Assay used: immunoSEQ multiplex PCR; TCRdb lists only in-frame clones, some missing. The sample contains 50,000 to 85,000 clones, approximately 80% of which appear only once. The sample was peripheral blood, taken from a patient treated with radiotherapy plus ipilimumab. V gene TRBV28 combines with J gene TRBJ2-5, with TRBD2 matching 13 bases. The sequence was collected from a human donor with non-small cell lung cancer who had a partial response to radiotherapy plus ipilimumab. The CDR3 nucleotides are TGTGCCAGCACTGGACTAGCGGGAGAAGAGACCCAGTACTTC. Protein product: CASTGLAGEETQYF.